These 24 T cell receptor beta chains were all obtained from the same sample, sequenced in a study of shared clonotypes between healthy human individuals. TCRdb's table, derived via immunoSEQ multiplex PCR, lists solely in-frame clones and lacks some. This table has over a million clones, 65% to 75% appearing once. The sequencing input was memory CD4+ T cells sorted from blood. Subset given: CD45RA-negative fraction. The receptors originated from a man younger than 30 in good health.

This chain joins TRBV15 and TRBJ1-2; possible D gene TRBD1, 5 bases. Trimming stripped 6 bases from V and 0 bases from J, with 8 bases between. Germline CDR1 is LNHNV and CDR2 is YYDKDF (reference sequence). The CDR3 loop spans 13 amino acids. CDR3 in DNA: TGTGCCACCAGTTTGGGACCTAACTATGGCTACACCTTC. As protein: CATSLGPNYGYTF.

In the case of this clone: Other DNA sequences in this sample translate to the same CDR3. V and J are TRBV7-9 and TRBJ2-3; D is ambiguous. V gave up 3 bases and J gave up 4 bases, with 5 bases separating them. The CDR3 extends over 12 amino acids. Germline assignment: CDR1 SEHNR and CDR2 FQNEAQ (reference sequence). CDR3 region: CASSLLADTQYF. The CDR3 DNA reads as TGTGCCAGCAGCTTGCTTGCAGATACGCAGTATTTT.

As concerns this clone: Other DNA sequences in this specimen translate into the identical CDR3. This chain uses TRBV14 with TRBJ1-1, with D perhaps matching TRBD1 (5 bases). V lost 3 bases and J lost 2, with 7 bases in between. This CDR3 has 13 amino acids. Germline V gene sequence: CDR1 SGHDN, CDR2 FVKESK. In nucleotides, the CDR3 is TGTGCCAGCAGCCAGCAGGGAAACACTGAAGCTTTCTTT. It translates to CASSQQGNTEAFF.

The rearrangement joins TRBV5-1 to TRBJ2-1, with 7 bases that match TRBD1. V lost 5 bases and J lost 0; bases outside the gene matches: 8. The CDR3 consists of 16 residues. The germline CDR1 and CDR2 sequences are SGHRS and YFSETQ. This CDR3 is CASRKFQGVSYNEQFF. The DNA of the CDR3 is TGCGCCAGCAGAAAGTTTCAGGGGGTCTCCTACAATGAGCAGTTCTTC.

J is TRBJ2-5 and V is TRBV23-1; D call uncertain. TRBV23-1 is an ORF for which the function is uncertain. Trimming removed 5 bases from V and 4 bases from J, with 11 bases in between. The CDR3 runs 13 residues. The chain's CDR3 is CASSCRDRETQYF. The CDR3 DNA reads TGCGCCAGCAGTTGTAGGGATCGAGAGACCCAGTACTTC.

This clone was detected only a few times. V is TRBV27 and J is TRBJ1-2; TRBD1 is a possible D gene (5 bases). Germline loops: CDR1 MNHEY, CDR2 SMNVEV (reference sequence). The V end lost 6 bases, the J end lost 10 bases, and 24 bases lay between the germline ends. This CDR3 has 15 amino acids. The CDR3 reads CASSPEEGRTGAYTF. The CDR3 DNA reads as TGTGCCAGCAGCCCGGAGGAGGGGCGAACGGGAGCCTACACCTTC.

The J gene is TRBJ2-5, the V gene TRBV6-6; D gene uncertain. The CDR3 spans 12 residues. The germline V gene has CDR1 MNHNY and CDR2 SVGAGI (reference sequence). V shed 2 bases and J shed 4 bases, with 5 bases lying between them. CDR3 DNA sequence: TGTGCCAGCAGTTACGGGGTAGAGACCCAGTACTTC. Translating gives CASSYGVETQYF.

CDR3 in DNA: TGCGCCAGCAGCTTGGCCCGGACGGACTCCTACGAGCAGTACTTC. This sequence encodes CASSLARTDSYEQYF. The chain carries TRBV5-1 and TRBJ2-7; no definite D call. Germline CDR1 and CDR2: SGHRS and YFSETQ. The CDR3 is 15 residues long. The V end was cut by 0 bases, the J end by 0 bases, with 10 bases between.

The chain combines TRBV30 with TRBJ2-7; D remains ambiguous. V lost 2 bases, J lost 5 bases, and 13 bases lay in between. Germline V gives CDR1 GTSNPN, CDR2 SVGIG (reference sequence). This CDR3 is 13 amino acids long. CDR3 in amino acids: CAWSPGLGNEQYF. The CDR3 coding sequence is TGTGCCTGGAGTCCAGGCTTGGGGAACGAGCAGTACTTC. The whole variable domain, filled in from reference TRBV30 and TRBJ2-7, reads SQTIHQWPATLVQPVGSPLSLECTVEGTSNPNLYWYRQAAGRGLQLLFYSVGIGQISSEVPQNLSASRPQDRQFILSSKKLLLSDSGFYLCAWSPGLGNEQYFGPGTRLTVT.

The chain couples TRBV7-9 to TRBJ2-7; D is possibly TRBD2 (6 bases). V was pared by 2 bases and J by 2 bases, with 16 bases between. Germline V gene data show CDR1 as SEHNR and CDR2 as FQNEAQ (reference sequence). CDR3 length equals 16 residues. This CDR3 reads CASSLPQGGFPYEQYF. The CDR3 nucleotides read TGTGCCAGCAGCTTACCGCAGGGAGGTTTCCCCTACGAGCAGTACTTC.

The chain couples TRBV12-5 to TRBJ1-1; TRBD1 might be the D (5 bases). With 0 bases removed from V and 11 bases from J, the gap between germline ends came to 13 bases. The germline V gene encodes CDR1 LGHNT and CDR2 FRNRAP. The length of the CDR3 is 13 residues. The CDR3: CASGLVGVTKAFF. The DNA of the CDR3 is TGTGCTAGTGGTTTGGTAGGGGTGACTAAGGCTTTCTTT.

This clone was seen only once. The rearrangement links TRBV19 to TRBJ2-5; 7 bases align to TRBD2. The CDR3 spans 15 residues. CDR1 and CDR2 from the germline V gene are LNHDA and SQIVND (reference sequence). Trimming cost V 6 bases and J 5 bases; bases outside gene matches: 12. CDR3 sequence: CASSPAASGRETQYF. CDR3 coding DNA: TGTGCCAGTAGCCCGGCGGCTAGCGGTCGGGAGACCCAGTACTTC.

The chain combines TRBV5-4 with TRBJ2-5; 10 bases map to TRBD2. The CDR3 contains 15 residues. From germline, CDR1 is SGHNT and CDR2 YYREEE (reference sequence). The trim removed 4 bases at V and 0 bases at J, leaving 3 bases unmatched. CDR3 residues: CASSRTSGNQETQYF. CDR3 nucleotide sequence: TGTGCCAGCAGCCGGACTAGCGGAAACCAAGAGACCCAGTACTTC. The whole variable domain, filled in from reference TRBV5-4 and TRBJ2-5, reads ETGVTQSPTHLIKTRGQQVTLRCSSQSGHNTVSWYQQALGQGPQFIFQYYREEENGRGNFPPRFSGLQFPNYSSELNVNALELDDSALYLCASSRTSGNQETQYFGPGTRLLVL.

J is TRBJ2-1 and V is TRBV5-5, with D uncertain. CDR3 size: 15 residues. The V end lost 0 bases, the J end lost 2 bases, and 9 bases lay between the germline ends. Germline V gene lookup returns CDR1 SGHKS and CDR2 YYEKEE (reference sequence). The CDR3 nucleotides read TGTGCCAGCAGCTTGGACGGGTTGACCTACAATGAGCAGTTCTTC. Amino acids: CASSLDGLTYNEQFF.

This rearrangement joins TRBV5-1 to TRBJ1-2; 9 positions match TRBD1. Germline V gene sequence: CDR1 SGHRS, CDR2 YFSETQ. With 4 bases clipped from V and 1 base from J, the junction kept 17 bases outside the gene matches. This CDR3 is 19 amino acids long. The CDR3 DNA follows: TGCGCCAGCAGCCTGGGCCCCAAACAGGGGGCGAGCGGTAACTATGGCTACACCTTC. Protein sequence: CASSLGPKQGASGNYGYTF.

V is TRBV10-3 and J is TRBJ2-7, with 8 bases aligning to TRBD2. CDR3 length: 14 amino acids. Germline trimming cut 10 bases from V and 0 bases from J; bases unmatched to any gene: 8. In germline, CDR1 is ENHRY, CDR2 SYGVKD. The CDR3, as DNA: TGTGCCACCAAACCGGGACTAGTCTCCTACGAGCAGTACTTC. Translation: CATKPGLVSYEQYF.

The chain employs TRBV11-2 and TRBJ2-3, with D hard to call. CDR1 and CDR2 (germline): SGHAT, FQNNGV. CDR3 size: 16 residues. V lost 2 bases, J lost 2 bases, and 14 bases lay in between. The CDR3 DNA follows: TGTGCCAGCAGCTTACGGTTAGGCGTCTCCACAGATACGCAGTATTTT. As protein: CASSLRLGVSTDTQYF.

This chain links TRBV27 with TRBJ2-3, with 8 nucleotides matching TRBD2. Looked up from germline, CDR1 is MNHEY and CDR2 is SMNVEV (reference sequence). This CDR3 has 18 residues. The J segment lost 3 bases and the V segment lost 7 bases, leaving 18 bases of the junction unmatched. Here the CDR3 reads CASILVPGGPWRTDTQYF. The CDR3 DNA is TGTGCCAGCATATTAGTCCCGGGGGGGCCTTGGAGGACAGATACGCAGTATTTT.

The chain is built from TRBV6-6 and TRBJ2-7, with 11 nucleotides matching TRBD2. This CDR3 has 16 amino acids. Germline V gene sequence: CDR1 MNHNY, CDR2 SVGAGI (reference sequence). J was trimmed by 9 bases and V by 0 bases; bases with no gene match: 10. The CDR3 nucleotides read TGTGCCAGCAGTTACTCGATAGTGACTAGCGGGGAACGGCAGTACTTC. Encoded protein: CASSYSIVTSGERQYF.

The rearrangement uses TRBV11-2 and TRBJ2-1, with TRBD2 identical over 10 bases. Germline V gene lookup returns CDR1 SGHAT and CDR2 FQNNGV. The J segment lost 9 bases and the V segment lost 2 bases, leaving 10 bases of the junction unmatched. CDR3 size: 16 residues. DNA of the CDR3: TGTGCCAGCAGCTTATCCGTAGCGGGGGGTCATAGTGAGCAGTTCTTC. It is translated as CASSLSVAGGHSEQFF.

The chain couples TRBV21-1 to TRBJ1-2. TRBV21-1 is annotated as a pseudogene. There are 17 residues in the CDR3. CDR3 sequence (DNA): TGTGCCAGCAGCACCCACCGGGGTACTGCCTGGTGGGGTGGCTACACCTTC. Translated, it gives CASSTHRGTAWWGGYTF.

This sequence joins TRBV4-3 and TRBJ1-6; TRBD1 matches at 8 bases. Germline assignment: CDR1 LGHNA and CDR2 YSLEER. The CDR3 consists of 21 residues. V was pared by 4 bases and J by 0 bases, with 17 bases of the junction left unmatched. CDR3 bases: TGCGCCAGCAGCCGGAATTTAAACGCGGGGACAGGTAGCTCCTATAATTCACCCCTCCACTTT. Protein product: CASSRNLNAGTGSSYNSPLHF.

This clone was detected only once. V and J are TRBV7-2 and TRBJ2-7, with 10 bases matching TRBD1. With V trimmed by 5 bases and J by 6 bases, 10 bases remained unmatched. This CDR3 has 15 amino acids. Germline V gives CDR1 SGHTA, CDR2 FQGNSA. CDR3 in amino acids: CASSPLTGGLFEQYF. The CDR3 DNA follows: TGTGCCAGCAGCCCTTTGACAGGGGGCCTTTTCGAGCAGTACTTC.

The chain combines TRBV15 with TRBJ1-4; 10 nucleotides match TRBD1. The CDR3 has 16 residues. V shed 5 bases and J 7 bases; nucleotides not matched to a gene: 10. Germline-derived CDR1 and CDR2 are LNHNV and YYDKDF (reference sequence). This CDR3 reads CATSRTLGQGFEKLFF. CDR3 nucleotides: TGTGCCACCAGCCGAACCCTGGGACAGGGGTTTGAAAAACTGTTTTTT. The entire variable domain, with the rest obtained from reference TRBV15 and TRBJ1-4, is as follows: DAMVIQNPRYQVTQFGKPVTLSCSQTLNHNVMYWYQQKSSQAPKLLFHYYDKDFNNEADTPDNFQSRRPNTSFCFLDIRSPGLGDTAMYLCATSRTLGQGFEKLFFGSGTQLSVL.